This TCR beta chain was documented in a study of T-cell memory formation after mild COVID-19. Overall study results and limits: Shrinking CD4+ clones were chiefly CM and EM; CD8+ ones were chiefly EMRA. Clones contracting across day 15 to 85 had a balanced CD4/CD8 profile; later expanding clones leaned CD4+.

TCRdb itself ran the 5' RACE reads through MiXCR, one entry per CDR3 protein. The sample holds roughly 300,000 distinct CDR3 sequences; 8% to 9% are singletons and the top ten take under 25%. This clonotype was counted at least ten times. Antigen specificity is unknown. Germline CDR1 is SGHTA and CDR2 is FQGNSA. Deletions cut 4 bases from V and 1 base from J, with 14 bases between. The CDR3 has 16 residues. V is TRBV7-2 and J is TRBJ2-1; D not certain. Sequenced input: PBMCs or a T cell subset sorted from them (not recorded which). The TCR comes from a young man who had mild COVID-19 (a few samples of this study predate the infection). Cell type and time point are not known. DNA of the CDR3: TGTGCCAGCAGCTCTTTGGTGCGCGTGTCCTACAATGAGCAGTTCTTC. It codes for CASSSLVRVSYNEQFF.